This TCR beta chain was sequenced for a study of T cell repertoires in cytomegalovirus infection. General study results and limits: Based on cumulative public TCR beta family frequency, carriers of CMV plus the relevant HLA were identified. HLA-C-restricted CMV-specific TCR beta clonotypes prevailed in the ex vivo response.

TCRdb fed the reads into MiXCR, producing one record per CDR3 protein. In the table there are around 530,000 distinct CDR3 sequences, about 15% of which are singletons. This clonotype was seen a few times. Its cognate antigen is unknown. Trimming removed 0 bases at V and 0 bases at J, with 13 bases between. The germline gives CDR1 SGHDT, CDR2 YYEEEE. This CDR3 is 17 amino acids long. The sequencing sample was made of CD8+ T cells from PBMCs. The genes are TRBV5-6 and TRBJ1-5; D possibly corresponds to TRBD1 (5 bases). The TCR sequence derives from a human donor in good health (CMV status not recorded). Some clones in this sample may be carry-over from other donors' samples. In nucleotides, the CDR3 is TGTGCCAGCAGCTTGGCCGGGACGGACTATAGCAATCAGCCCCAGCATTTT. Its protein is CASSLAGTDYSNQPQHF.